Sequencing of this T cell receptor beta chain was carried out in a study of neurological immune-mediated disorders. Study-wide findings and caveats: No CDR3 amino acid sequences recurred among expanded clones across subjects, suggesting private repertoires in all groups. When the repertoires were sorted by phylogenetic grouping, those of 18 of 34 multiple sclerosis patients ended up in one related-CDR3 cluster, a possible signature.

This clonotype was found many times. What it recognizes is unknown. Trimming removed 1 base from V and 7 bases from J, with 14 bases in between. This CDR3 spans 15 amino acids. Germline lookup yields CDR1 SGHTA and CDR2 FQGNSA. TCRdb reanalysed the 5' RACE reads using MiXCR and keeps one entry per CDR3 protein. The table has 45,000 to 55,000 distinct CDR3 sequences, over 4.5% seen once. The sequence was collected from a woman aged 18-29 years with multiple sclerosis. The J gene is TRBJ2-1, the V gene TRBV7-2, with D possibly matching TRBD2 (5 bases). The sequencing input was CD4+ T cells from blood. The CDR3 DNA reads TGTGCCAGCAGCTTAGGTCCGGGATTGGAGAATGAGCAGTTCTTC. Encoded protein: CASSLGPGLENEQFF. The full variable domain, with the rest looked up from reference TRBV7-2 and TRBJ2-1, is GAGVSQSPSNKVTEKGKDVELRCDPISGHTALYWYRQSLGQGLEFLIYFQGNSAPDKSGLPSDRFSAERTGGSVSTLTIQRTQQEDSAVYLCASSLGPGLENEQFFGPGTRLTVL.